The clone carrying this T cell receptor (beta chain) was counted a few times. Antigen: not known. Germline CDR1 is LGHDT and CDR2 is YNNKEL (reference sequence). CDR3 length: 15 residues. Trimming pared 4 bases from V and 0 bases from J, leaving 12 bases between. The data stem from a study of blood T cells in healthy people across ages. Findings of the study overall: In the absence of known donor CMV status, changes in expanded clonotypes were possibly confounded.

Primed by a sample-barcoded 5' primer and a J-beta primer mix, a second PCR proceeded for about 6 to 12 cycles. Tags on each cDNA molecule came from a template-switch adaptor with 12 random nucleotides. TCRdb passed the 5' RACE reads through MiXCR, listing each CDR3 protein once. The sample consists of 1 million to 1.2 million distinct CDR3 sequences, about two fifths of them appearing once. This TCR was recovered from a young man in good health. The chain recombines TRBV3-1 with TRBJ2-5; D perhaps matches TRBD1 (6 bases). The sample comprised blood. In nucleotides, the CDR3 is TGTGCCAGCAGCCGCTTGAGGGGGTACCAAGAGACCCAGTACTTC. It codes for CASSRLRGYQETQYF.